This TCR beta chain was found in a study of blood T cell repertoires in COVID-19. Study-wide background: The United States, Italy and Spain provided the acute and convalescent COVID-19 samples. The analysed material was cDNA or gDNA that came from T cells, B-cell-depleted T cells, or PBMCs.

Using immunoSEQ multiplex PCR, the repertoire was profiled, and TCRdb retains in-frame clones only, with some absent. The repertoire includes some 220,000 clones, 88% of them detected once, and roughly 2.6% sits in the top ten. Per germline, CDR1 SNHLY and CDR2 FYNNEI. Losses at the gene ends were 7 bases for V and 1 base for J; bases not matched to a gene: 6. There are 14 residues in the CDR3. Only one count was recorded for this clone. J is TRBJ2-7 and V is TRBV2; 8 nucleotides line up with TRBD1. Sequencing was done on a sample of PBMCs or T cells enriched from blood (not recorded which). This TCR came from a woman in her thirties who had recovered from COVID-19. In DNA, the CDR3 is TGTGCCAGCAAGTGGACAGGGTCATCCTACGAGCAGTACTTC. The encoded protein is CASKWTGSSYEQYF.